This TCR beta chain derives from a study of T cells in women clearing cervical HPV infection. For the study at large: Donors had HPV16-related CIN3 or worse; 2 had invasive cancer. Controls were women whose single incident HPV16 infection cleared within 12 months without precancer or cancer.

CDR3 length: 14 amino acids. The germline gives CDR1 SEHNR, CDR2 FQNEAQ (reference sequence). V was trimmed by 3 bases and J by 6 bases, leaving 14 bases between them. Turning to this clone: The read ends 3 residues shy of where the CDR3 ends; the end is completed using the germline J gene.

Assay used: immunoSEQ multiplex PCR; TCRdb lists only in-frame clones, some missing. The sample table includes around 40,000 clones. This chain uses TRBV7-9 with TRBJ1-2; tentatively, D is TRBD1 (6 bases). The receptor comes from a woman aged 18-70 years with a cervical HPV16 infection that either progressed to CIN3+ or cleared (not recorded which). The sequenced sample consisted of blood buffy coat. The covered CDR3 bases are TGTGCCAGCAGCTTTTCGGACAGACCCGATGGC. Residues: CASSFSDRPDG. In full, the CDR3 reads CASSFSDRPDGYTF.